Following are 28 T cell receptor beta chains from one sample sequenced in a study of cytotoxic CD8 clonotypes in ibrutinib-treated CLL. Assay: immunoSEQ multiplex PCR; the TCRdb copy retains only in-frame clones and omits some. The data contain 97,000 or so clones, 78% of them singletons. The source was PBMCs, collected after 12 months of ibrutinib treatment. The origin of the receptors is a human donor with chronic lymphocytic leukemia.

This clone was seen only a few times. The chain combines TRBV25-1 with TRBJ1-1, with D uncertain. V was shortened by 0 bases and J by 11 bases, with 7 bases between the two germline ends. The CDR3 covers 11 residues. CDR1 and CDR2 (germline): MGHDK, SYGVNS. CDR3 residues: CASSEYSRAFF. CDR3 DNA sequence: TGTGCCAGCAGTGAATATTCAAGGGCTTTCTTT.

The rearrangement links TRBV25-1 to TRBJ1-6; D gene uncertain. Germline CDR1 MGHDK, CDR2 SYGVNS. Trimming removed 3 bases from V and 6 bases from J, with 12 bases in between. The CDR3 covers 15 residues. This chain's CDR3 is CASSDVRTGNSPLHF. The CDR3 DNA sequence: TGTGCCAGCAGTGATGTACGGACCGGTAATTCACCCCTCCACTTT.

The chain recombines TRBV5-8 with TRBJ1-1; 7 nucleotides line up with TRBD1. Germline-derived CDR1 and CDR2 are SGHTS and YDEGEE. The CDR3 has 15 residues. With V trimmed by 2 bases and J by 1 base, 5 bases remained unmatched. The CDR3 spells CASSFERTGNTEAFF. In DNA, the CDR3 is TGTGCCAGCAGCTTTGAGAGGACAGGGAACACTGAAGCTTTCTTT.

In this sample, this clone is medium-sized (0.01 to 0.1%). This rearrangement joins TRBV10-2 to TRBJ1-4; D unresolved. Trimming cost V 5 bases and J 4 bases, with 8 bases left between them. The V gene's germline CDR1 is WSHSY and CDR2 SAAADI. This CDR3 region has 13 residues. The DNA of the CDR3 is TGCGCCAGCAGTCCACAACGTAATGAAAAACTGTTTTTT. It specifies CASSPQRNEKLFF.

This clone was counted a single time. This chain links TRBV27 with TRBJ2-3, with a possible D match to TRBD2 (7 bases). The germline V and J ends were trimmed by 7 bases and 2 bases, with 16 bases remaining between them. This CDR3 is 15 amino acids long. CDR1 is MNHEY, CDR2 SMNVEV, per germline (reference sequence). The CDR3 loop is CASKMGGGVTDTQYF. CDR3 DNA: TGTGCCAGCAAGATGGGGGGGGGCGTCACAGATACGCAGTATTTT.

This chain connects TRBV7-2 to TRBJ2-7; 9 nucleotides match TRBD1. The CDR3 is 14 residues long. Germline trimming cut 5 bases from V and 5 bases from J; bases unmatched to any gene: 7. Germline CDR1 reads SGHTA; CDR2 reads FQGNSA. This CDR3 reads CASSAGTGFHEQYF. The CDR3 region has the DNA TGTGCCAGCAGCGCCGGGACAGGGTTCCACGAGCAGTACTTC. The full variable domain, completed using reference TRBV7-2 and TRBJ2-7, is GAGVSQSPSNKVTEKGKDVELRCDPISGHTALYWYRQSLGQGLEFLIYFQGNSAPDKSGLPSDRFSAERTGGSVSTLTIQRTQQEDSAVYLCASSAGTGFHEQYFGPGTRLTVT.

This clone was observed once. The chain links TRBV9 to TRBJ2-5; unclear D gene. The CDR3 is 14 residues long. From germline, CDR1 is SGDLS and CDR2 YYNGEE. V lost 4 bases and J 0 bases, leaving 10 bases between the germline ends. DNA of the CDR3: TGTGCCAGCAGCCCCTTGGGCAACCAAGAGACCCAGTACTTC. Residues: CASSPLGNQETQYF.

The chain employs TRBV28 and TRBJ1-2; 8 bases map to TRBD1. Germline V gene lookup returns CDR1 MDHEN and CDR2 SYDVKM. The CDR3 is made up of 14 amino acids. The junction had 11 bases not matched to a gene; V was cut back by 6 bases and J by 8 bases. The CDR3, as DNA: TGTGCCAGCAGAGCAGGGGGCTTCGAGGAAGGCTACACCTTC. It specifies CASRAGGFEEGYTF.

CDR3 region: CAIRTGAGNTIYF. The CDR3, as DNA: TGTGCCATTCGGACAGGGGCTGGAAACACCATATATTTT. The rearrangement joins TRBV10-3 to TRBJ1-3, with 9 bases aligning to TRBD1. The CDR3 has 13 amino acids. Germline trimming cut 9 bases from V and 2 bases from J; bases unmatched to any gene: 2. Germline lookup yields CDR1 ENHRY and CDR2 SYGVKD.

This clone appeared once. V usage is TRBV10-1 and J usage is TRBJ2-1; 7 nucleotides line up with TRBD1. The V gene end was trimmed by 5 bases and the J gene end by 2 bases; junction bases not matched to a gene: 3. This CDR3 is built from 14 residues. The germline V gene encodes CDR1 WNHNN and CDR2 SYGVQD (reference sequence). This CDR3 is CASSLTGTYNEQFF. CDR3 in DNA: TGCGCCAGCAGTTTGACAGGGACCTACAATGAGCAGTTCTTC.

The chain uses TRBV5-1 and TRBJ1-4; D is perhaps TRBD1 (5 bases). Trimming took off 0 bases at V and 3 bases at J, with 12 bases between the two ends. Per the germline V gene, CDR1 is SGHRS and CDR2 is YFSETQ. The CDR3 has 16 amino acids. CDR3 in amino acids: CASSLEGQGPNEKLFF. In DNA, the CDR3 is TGCGCCAGCAGCTTGGAAGGGCAGGGACCTAATGAAAAACTGTTTTTT.

This chain links TRBV5-1 with TRBJ2-2; TRBD1 is a possible D gene (6 bases). The CDR3 length is 16 residues. The V end was cut by 4 bases, the J end by 0 bases, with 13 bases between. Germline CDR1 SGHRS, CDR2 YFSETQ. CDR3 in amino acids: CASSLMGQTNTGELFF. CDR3 nucleotides: TGCGCCAGCAGCCTAATGGGACAAACGAACACCGGGGAGCTGTTTTTT.

This sequence joins TRBV6-5 and TRBJ2-3; 9 bases are shared with TRBD2. With 2 bases clipped from V and 6 bases from J, the junction kept 6 bases outside the gene matches. Germline CDR1 reads MNHEY; CDR2 reads SVGAGI. This CDR3 has 15 residues. The CDR3 is CASSYGGGGGDTQYF. In nucleotides, the CDR3 is TGTGCCAGCAGTTACGGCGGCGGGGGGGGTGATACGCAGTATTTT.

This clone came up a few times. J is TRBJ1-2 and V is TRBV6-1, with 8 positions matching TRBD1. The V gene end was trimmed by 3 bases and the J gene end by 0 bases; junction bases not matched to a gene: 3. The CDR3 has 15 amino acids. The V gene's germline CDR1 is MNHNS and CDR2 SASEGT. The CDR3 nucleotides read TGTGCCAGCAGTGACAGGGGGCGGGCTAACTATGGCTACACCTTC. Translated: CASSDRGRANYGYTF.

This clone was found once. This chain connects TRBV28 to TRBJ2-3; a weak D match, TRBD2 (6 bases). Germline V gene lookup returns CDR1 MDHEN and CDR2 SYDVKM. CDR3 length: 18 amino acids. Trimming took 2 bases from V and 0 from J, leaving 18 bases between them. The CDR3 DNA reads TGTGCCAGCAGTTTAAAAACGGGACTCGCCCCTAGCACAGATACGCAGTATTTT. Protein: CASSLKTGLAPSTDTQYF.

The chain carries TRBV11-3 and TRBJ1-6, with D perhaps TRBD1 (6 bases). This CDR3 contains 13 residues. Per the germline V gene, CDR1 is SGHNT and CDR2 is YENEEA. V was pared by 8 bases and J by 9 bases, with 14 bases between. The CDR3 DNA reads TGTGCCAGCTCGGAGGGGGAGGGTTCACCCCTCCACTTT. It is translated as CASSEGEGSPLHF.

The chain recombines TRBV28 with TRBJ1-5, with 9 bases that match TRBD1. The germline V gene has CDR1 MDHEN and CDR2 SYDVKM. The CDR3 consists of 15 residues. V was pared by 5 bases and J by 6 bases, with 8 bases of the junction left unmatched. DNA for the CDR3: TGTGCCAGCAGTGTCGACAGGGGGAGGAGTCAGCCCCAGCATTTT. Its protein product is CASSVDRGRSQPQHF. Full variable domain (remainder filled in from reference TRBV28 and TRBJ1-5): DVKVTQSSRYLVKRTGEKVFLECVQDMDHENMFWYRQDPGLGLRLIYFSYDVKMKEKGDIPEGYSVSREKKERFSLILESASTNQTSMYLCASSVDRGRSQPQHFGDGTRLSIL.

This chain joins TRBV6-6 and TRBJ2-1; tentative D call: TRBD1 (6 bases). The CDR3 has 14 residues. From germline, CDR1 is MNHNY and CDR2 SVGAGI (reference sequence). Deletions cut 5 bases from V and 5 bases from J, with 13 bases between. CDR3 sequence reads: CASSQQGLNNEQFF. The CDR3, as DNA: TGTGCCAGCAGTCAACAGGGTCTCAACAATGAGCAGTTCTTC.

The rearrangement uses TRBV18 and TRBJ1-4; no reliable D call. Germline V gives CDR1 KGHSH, CDR2 LQKENI. CDR3 length: 13 amino acids. The ends were cut back, 2 bases at V and 8 bases at J, with 9 bases in the middle. The CDR3 loop is CASSPGEQEKLFF. In DNA, the CDR3 is TGTGCCAGCTCACCAGGGGAACAAGAAAAACTGTTTTTT.

This clone was seen only once. The CDR3 coding sequence is TGTGCCAGCAGCCCGGCTAGCGGGGCTCTCACCAACTCCTACGAGCAGTACTTC. It is translated as CASSPASGALTNSYEQYF. The V gene is TRBV5-4, the J gene TRBJ2-7; 9 bases line up with TRBD2. The J segment lost 0 bases and the V segment lost 4 bases, leaving 14 bases of the junction unmatched. Germline assignment: CDR1 SGHNT and CDR2 YYREEE (reference sequence). The CDR3 covers 18 residues.

The chain links TRBV4-1 to TRBJ1-5; D is unclear. CDR3 length: 15 residues. Germline V gene data show CDR1 as MGHRA and CDR2 as YSYEKL. V dropped 0 bases and J dropped 2 bases, with 8 bases sitting between them. In nucleotides, the CDR3 is TGCGCCAGCAGCCAAGACGTGCAGCGCAATCAGCCCCAGCATTTT. This gives the protein CASSQDVQRNQPQHF.

This CDR3 is CASSPPGFEAFF. CDR3 sequence (DNA): TGTGCCAGCAGCCCCCCGGGCTTTGAAGCTTTCTTT. The chain uses TRBV28 and TRBJ1-1; D is unclear. Per germline, CDR1 MDHEN and CDR2 SYDVKM. Trimming pared 6 bases from V and 7 bases from J, leaving 12 bases between. The CDR3 loop spans 12 amino acids. The complete variable domain, with remaining parts taken from reference TRBV28 and TRBJ1-1, reads DVKVTQSSRYLVKRTGEKVFLECVQDMDHENMFWYRQDPGLGLRLIYFSYDVKMKEKGDIPEGYSVSREKKERFSLILESASTNQTSMYLCASSPPGFEAFFGQGTRLTVV.

V is TRBV4-1 and J is TRBJ2-3; D possibly uses TRBD1 or TRBD2 (5 bases each). This CDR3 is 14 amino acids long. Germline CDR1 reads MGHRA; CDR2 reads YSYEKL. V shed 0 bases and J shed 11 bases, with 15 bases lying between them. The CDR3 is CASSQDGTGRGQYF. For the CDR3, the DNA is TGCGCCAGCAGCCAAGATGGAACAGGCCGGGGGCAGTATTTT.

The rearrangement links TRBV6-5 to TRBJ2-7; D not certain. Trimming removed 3 bases at V and 7 bases at J, with 7 bases between. CDR3 size: 11 residues. The germline V gene has CDR1 MNHEY and CDR2 SVGAGI. DNA for the CDR3: TGTGCCAGCAGTTATCAACAGGAGCAGTACTTC. This sequence encodes CASSYQQEQYF.

The rearrangement links TRBV9 to TRBJ2-2; TRBD2 is a possible D gene (6 bases). V was cut by 4 bases and J by 8 bases, with 15 bases left in between. CDR1 and CDR2 (germline): SGDLS, YYNGEE. The CDR3 runs 14 residues. The CDR3 loop reads CASSPSGGPGELFF. The DNA for the CDR3 is TGTGCCAGCAGCCCTTCTGGAGGGCCTGGGGAGCTGTTTTTT.

The V and J genes are TRBV5-1 and TRBJ1-4; a possible D gene is TRBD1 (5 bases). Germline CDR1 is SGHRS and CDR2 is YFSETQ. The CDR3 length is 15 residues. Trimming stripped 3 bases from V and 5 bases from J, with 14 bases between. CDR3 sequence (DNA): TGCGCCAGCAGCTGGGACGGATTGACAAATGAAAAACTGTTTTTT. Translating gives CASSWDGLTNEKLFF.

This clone was seen a handful of times. This chain joins TRBV10-3 and TRBJ1-3, with a possible D match to TRBD1 (5 bases). V was pared by 1 base and J by 4 bases, with 8 bases between. CDR3 size: 14 residues. The germline V gene has CDR1 ENHRY and CDR2 SYGVKD. The DNA of the CDR3 is TGTGCCATCAGTGAGTTGGGGCCCGGAAACACCATATATTTT. Protein sequence: CAISELGPGNTIYF.

The V and J genes are TRBV9 and TRBJ1-2; no definite D call. This CDR3 spans 16 amino acids. CDR1 is SGDLS and CDR2 is YYNGEE in the germline V gene. V dropped 0 bases and J dropped 4 bases, with 16 bases sitting between them. CDR3 nucleotides: TGTGCCAGCAGCGTAGGCTTGACCCCGGGAGGCTATGGCTACACCTTC. Translated: CASSVGLTPGGYGYTF.